These 5 T cell receptor beta chains were all obtained from the same sample, sequenced in a study of regulatory T cells in long-lasting Graves disease. The time point was: newly diagnosed GD, antithyroid drugs for less than 3 months. From PBMCs, RNA was extracted and then used to make the TCR library. Construction of TCR beta libraries relied on iRepertoire HTBI primers and on Arm-PCR targeting CDR3 regions. TCRdb redid the calling of the multiplex PCR reads with MiXCR, one entry per CDR3 protein. The repertoire holds around 470,000 distinct CDR3 sequences, with 12% to 15% as singletons. This same sample was also taken into another study, of T cells in Graves' hyperthyroidism and ophthalmopathy.

Sequencing used peripheral blood mononuclear cells (PBMCs), obtained at new diagnosis, from a patient treated with antithyroid drugs. These receptors were obtained from a woman aged 50 to 60 with Graves disease.

This clonotype was picked up a small number of times. V is TRBV4-1 and J is TRBJ2-7; TRBD2 matches at 11 bases. V gave up 4 bases and J gave up 3 bases; unmatched junction bases: 14. The CDR3 runs to 18 residues. Germline CDR1 reads MGHRA; CDR2 reads YSYEKL. CDR3 in amino acids: CASSLAYTTGLAVYEQYF. The CDR3 coding sequence is TGCGCCAGCAGCCTTGCGTATACCACGGGACTAGCGGTCTACGAGCAGTACTTC.

This clonotype was found many times. The chain uses TRBV2 and TRBJ1-3; D remains unclear. Germline V CDR1 and CDR2: SNHLY, FYNNEI. The CDR3 sequence is 15 residues long. Deletions cut 4 bases from V and 0 bases from J, with 10 bases between. DNA of the CDR3: TGTGCCAGCAGTGGTTCGCGGTCCTCTGGAAACACCATATATTTT. This gives the protein CASSGSRSSGNTIYF.

This clonotype came up many times. V is TRBV7-9 and J is TRBJ2-7, with D unclear. V dropped 4 bases and J dropped 1 base, with 11 bases sitting between them. The CDR3 spans 14 residues. Per germline, CDR1 SEHNR and CDR2 FQNEAQ (reference sequence). CDR3: CASSSDPRSYEQYF. The CDR3 bases are TGTGCCAGCAGCTCCGATCCACGGTCCTACGAGCAGTACTTC.

As regards this clonotype: At one of its ends the junction is not consistent with the germline gene, which may arise from a read error. The chain carries TRBV19 and TRBJ2-1, with TRBD2 matching over 14 bases. The CDR3 covers 19 residues. The V gene's germline CDR1 is LNHDA and CDR2 SQIVND (reference sequence). The CDR3 spells CASSITGTSGSYSHNEQFF. The CDR3 DNA sequence: TGTGCCAGTAGTATCACCGGGACTAGCGGGAGTTACTCCCACAATGAGCAGTTCTTC.

This clonotype was counted ten times or more. The chain carries TRBV2 and TRBJ1-4; tentative D call: TRBD1 (6 bases). This CDR3 spans 15 amino acids. Germline CDR1 reads SNHLY; CDR2 reads FYNNEI. The V gene lost 2 bases and the J gene lost 7 bases, with 14 bases spanning the gap. CDR3 sequence reads: CASSERQAWGEKLFF. CDR3 nucleotides: TGTGCCAGCAGTGAAAGACAGGCCTGGGGTGAAAAACTGTTTTTT. Full variable domain (rest looked up from reference TRBV2 and TRBJ1-4): EPEVTQTPSHQVTQMGQEVILRCVPISNHLYFYWYRQILGQKVEFLVSFYNNEISEKSEIFDDQFSVERPDGSNFTLKIRSTKLEDSAMYFCASSERQAWGEKLFFGSGTQLSVL.